This T cell receptor (beta chain) stems from a study of blood T cells in healthy people across ages (dated by TCRdb to 2014 to 2015). Study-level background: In model experiments, template switching captured about one uniquely barcoded TCR beta cDNA molecule for every two T cells. To avoid experimental bias, donors of different ages were randomly spread across the sequencing lanes. Age-related changes in TCR beta repertoire diversity were measured in the study by deep sequencing normalized with unique cDNA molecular identifiers. For two donors (one aged 18 to 29 and one aged 80 or older), the study analyzed two additional independent replicas of 1 million unique cDNA reads from the same blood draw. The donors were split into four age groups: young (average around 15 years), middle-aged (about 40), aged (over 55) and long-lived (approximately 80).

Including cysteine and phenylalanine, the CDR3 has 12 amino acids. Only the CDR3 region is kept as DNA, spanning 36 bases read in frame from base 1. V is pared back by 5 bases and J by 5 bases, with 9 bases lying between the germline termini. On the study overall, not on this receptor specifically: As age increased, observed TCR beta diversity per million T cells dropped in a roughly linear way, and a significant reduction was already evident by age around 41. Compared with the aged group, more naive CD4+ T cells, fewer expanded clones and increased TCR diversity were shown by the long-lived group, suggesting age selection. Because profiling used bulk unsorted PBMCs, naive and antigen-experienced compartments could not be compared conclusively. Because the CMV infection status of the donors was unknown, age-related changes in expanded clonotypes may potentially have been confounded. Observed TCR beta diversity correlated strongly with the percentage of naive T cells measured by flow cytometry. Estimates of total diversity based on one million sequenced T cells were considered lower bounds and underestimates.

Worth noting for this clonotype: The antigen it recognizes is unknown. Per-base qualities were not stored, and no clone one base away is much larger.

The donors were roughly 39 Caucasian individuals from Russia, aged roughly 6 to 100 years, who were systemically healthy. Each donor gave approximately 9.3 milliliters of peripheral blood, collected into EDTA-treated Vacutainer tubes. Ficoll-Paque density-gradient centrifugation was used to isolate PBMCs, with at least 6.5 million per sample. Total RNA was extracted from PBMCs with Trizol reagent, with at least 5 micrograms obtained per sample. Naive CD45RAhigh/CD27high T cell percentages were measured by flow cytometry on a PBMC aliquot from every donor. The library was generated by 5' RACE. The data were produced on an Illumina HiSeq 2500. A second PCR of roughly 7 to 12 cycles was run with a J-beta primer mix and a sample-barcoded 5' primer. Each TCR beta cDNA molecule received a unique molecular identifier from a template-switch 5' adaptor carrying 12 random nucleotides. Each sample yielded at least 3 million CDR3-containing paired-end reads. The Mint cDNA synthesis kit, primed by a TRBC-specific oligonucleotide, was used to synthesize first-strand cDNA from all RNA. Following uracil-DNA glycosylase treatment, a first 18-cycle PCR with universal primers M1SS and BC2_uni_R was performed on all cDNA. From the authors' description of their analysis: For normalization, 1 million high-quality reads were randomly selected from each sample, with every read carrying a distinct molecular identifier. Instead of being binned into consensus sequences, reads with shared molecular identifiers were discarded. MiTCR, run with a Q25 quality threshold and the strictest error-elimination algorithm, handled CDR3 identification, clonotype clustering and error correction. Lower-bound total TCR beta diversity was estimated with a nonparametric unseen species model using Euler transformation. TCRdb reran the public reads through fastp at Q25 and MiXCR, keeping productive beta chains. Duplicate CDR3 protein sequences are folded into a single record with the most common DNA and genes. The V and J calls reflect TCRdb's pipeline rather than the authors' work. This sample gives roughly 830,000 distinct CDR3 sequences in total; approximately 59% of them show up just once. Roughly a quarter of the sample rests with the top ten.

The TCR was taken from a man younger than 40 in good health. Sequences were obtained from blood. The rearrangement joined TRBV12-3 or TRBV12-4 to TRBJ2-5, with no confidently assigned D gene. The CDR3 has the sequence CASSPYVETQYF. The DNA sequence is TGTGCCAGCAGTCCCTATGTGGAGACCCAGTACTTC.